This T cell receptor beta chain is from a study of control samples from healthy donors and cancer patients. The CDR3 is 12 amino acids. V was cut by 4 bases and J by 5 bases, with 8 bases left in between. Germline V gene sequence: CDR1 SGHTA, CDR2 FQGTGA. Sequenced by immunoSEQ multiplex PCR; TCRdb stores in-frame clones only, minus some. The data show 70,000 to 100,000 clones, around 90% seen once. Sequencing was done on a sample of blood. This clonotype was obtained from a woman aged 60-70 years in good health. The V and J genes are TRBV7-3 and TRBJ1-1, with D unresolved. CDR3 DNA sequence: TGTGCCAGCAGCTCGGGCGGGACTGAAGCTTTCTTT. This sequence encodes CASSSGGTEAFF.